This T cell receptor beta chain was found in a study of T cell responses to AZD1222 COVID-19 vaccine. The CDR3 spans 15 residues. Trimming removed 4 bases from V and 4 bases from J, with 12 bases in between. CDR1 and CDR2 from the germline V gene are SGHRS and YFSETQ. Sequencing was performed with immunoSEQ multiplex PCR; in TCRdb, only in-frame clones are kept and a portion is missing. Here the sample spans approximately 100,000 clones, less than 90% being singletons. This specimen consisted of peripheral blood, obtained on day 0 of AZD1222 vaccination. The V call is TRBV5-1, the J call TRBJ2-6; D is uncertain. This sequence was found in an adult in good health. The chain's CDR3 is CASSTPPSGANVLTF. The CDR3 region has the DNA TGCGCCAGCAGCACTCCCCCGTCCGGGGCCAACGTCCTGACTTTC.